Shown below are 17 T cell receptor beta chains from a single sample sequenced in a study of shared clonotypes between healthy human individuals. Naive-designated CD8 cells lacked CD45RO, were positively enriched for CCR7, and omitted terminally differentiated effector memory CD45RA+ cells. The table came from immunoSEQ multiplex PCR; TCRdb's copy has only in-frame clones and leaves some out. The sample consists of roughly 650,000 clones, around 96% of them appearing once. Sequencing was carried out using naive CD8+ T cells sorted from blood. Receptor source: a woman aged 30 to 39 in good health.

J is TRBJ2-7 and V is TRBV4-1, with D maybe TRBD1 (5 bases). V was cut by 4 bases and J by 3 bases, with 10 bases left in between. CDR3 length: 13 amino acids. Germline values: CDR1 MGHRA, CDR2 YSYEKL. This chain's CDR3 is CASSLRANYEQYF. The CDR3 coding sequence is TGCGCCAGCAGCCTCAGGGCCAACTACGAGCAGTACTTC.

CDR3 DNA sequence: TGTGCCAGCAGCATTCCCCCCCCCACTAGCGGGAGACTTTACGAGCAGTACTTC. Translation gives CASSIPPPTSGRLYEQYF. V and J are TRBV21-1 and TRBJ2-7; TRBD2, the table's D call, lacks a check against the DNA. TRBV21-1 is a documented pseudogene. The CDR3 is 18 amino acids.

The CDR3 DNA is TGTGCCACCAGCAGAGATGAGGGCGTCGAGTACTTC. Its translation: CATSRDEGVEYF. The chain recombines TRBV15 with TRBJ2-7, with D possibly being TRBD2 (5 bases). V lost 0 bases, J lost 11 bases, and 11 bases lay in between. Germline assignment: CDR1 LNHNV and CDR2 YYDKDF (reference sequence). The CDR3 runs to 12 residues.

The DNA for the CDR3 is TGTGCCAGCAGCCAGACTGGATCCAACTATGGCTACACCTTC. It encodes CASSQTGSNYGYTF. The rearrangement links TRBV16 to TRBJ1-2; no clear D. The V and J ends lost 3 bases and 2 bases respectively, with 10 bases between them. The CDR3 sequence is 14 residues long. Germline V CDR1 and CDR2: KGHSY, FQNENV.

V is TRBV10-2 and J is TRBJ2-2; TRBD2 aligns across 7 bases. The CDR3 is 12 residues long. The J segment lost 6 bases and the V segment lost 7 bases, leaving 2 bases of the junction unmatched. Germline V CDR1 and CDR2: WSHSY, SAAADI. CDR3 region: CASMGGSGELFF. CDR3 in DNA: TGCGCCAGCATGGGGGGGTCCGGGGAGCTGTTTTTT.

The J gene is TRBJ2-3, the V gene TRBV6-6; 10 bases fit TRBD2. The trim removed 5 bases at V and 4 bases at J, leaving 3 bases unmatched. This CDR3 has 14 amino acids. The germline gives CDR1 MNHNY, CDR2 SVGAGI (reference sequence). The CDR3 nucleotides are TGTGCCAGCAGTAACCTAGCGGGAGCAGATACGCAGTATTTT. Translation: CASSNLAGADTQYF.

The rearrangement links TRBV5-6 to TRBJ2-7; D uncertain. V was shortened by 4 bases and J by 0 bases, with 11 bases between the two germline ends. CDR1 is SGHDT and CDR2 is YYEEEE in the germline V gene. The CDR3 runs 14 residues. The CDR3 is CASSEDASSYEQYF. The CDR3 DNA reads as TGTGCCAGCAGCGAGGACGCCTCCTCCTACGAGCAGTACTTC.

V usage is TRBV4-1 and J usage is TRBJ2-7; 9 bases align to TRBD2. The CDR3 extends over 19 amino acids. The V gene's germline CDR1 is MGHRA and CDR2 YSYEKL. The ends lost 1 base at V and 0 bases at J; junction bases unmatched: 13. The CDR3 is CASSQGDLAGILSSYEQYF. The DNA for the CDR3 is TGCGCCAGCAGCCAAGGGGATCTAGCGGGAATACTCAGCTCCTACGAGCAGTACTTC.

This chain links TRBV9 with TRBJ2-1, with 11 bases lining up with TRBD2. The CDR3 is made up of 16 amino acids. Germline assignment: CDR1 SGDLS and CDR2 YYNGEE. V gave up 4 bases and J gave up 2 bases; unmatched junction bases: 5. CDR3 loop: CASSPELAGAYNEQFF. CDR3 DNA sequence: TGTGCCAGCAGCCCCGAACTAGCGGGGGCCTACAATGAGCAGTTCTTC. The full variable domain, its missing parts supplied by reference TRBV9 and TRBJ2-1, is DSGVTQTPKHLITATGQRVTLRCSPRSGDLSVYWYQQSLDQGLQFLIQYYNGEERAKGNILERFSAQQFPDLHSELNLSSLELGDSALYFCASSPELAGAYNEQFFGPGTRLTVL.

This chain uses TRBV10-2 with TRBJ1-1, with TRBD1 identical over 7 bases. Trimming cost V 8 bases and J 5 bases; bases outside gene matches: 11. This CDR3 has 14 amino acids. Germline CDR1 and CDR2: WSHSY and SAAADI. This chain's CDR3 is CASLLQGTGTEAFF. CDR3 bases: TGCGCCAGCCTATTACAGGGGACCGGGACTGAAGCTTTCTTT.

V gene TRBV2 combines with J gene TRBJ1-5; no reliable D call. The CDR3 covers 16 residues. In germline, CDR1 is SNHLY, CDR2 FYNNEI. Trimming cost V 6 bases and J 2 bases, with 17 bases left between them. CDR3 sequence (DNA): TGTGCCAGCAGCGAACAAGCACGGGTCGGCAATCAGCCCCAGCATTTT. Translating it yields CASSEQARVGNQPQHF.

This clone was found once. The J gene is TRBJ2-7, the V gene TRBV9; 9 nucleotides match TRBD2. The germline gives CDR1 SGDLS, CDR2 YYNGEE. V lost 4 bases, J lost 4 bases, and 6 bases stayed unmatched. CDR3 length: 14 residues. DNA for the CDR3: TGTGCCAGCAGCTCTAGCGGGACCGCTTACGAGCAGTACTTC. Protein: CASSSSGTAYEQYF.

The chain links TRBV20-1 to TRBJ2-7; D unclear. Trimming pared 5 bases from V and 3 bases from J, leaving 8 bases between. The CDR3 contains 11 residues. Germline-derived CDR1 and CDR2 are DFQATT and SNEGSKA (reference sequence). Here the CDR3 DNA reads TGCAGTGCTTCCCCCCTCTACGAGCAGTACTTC. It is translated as CSASPLYEQYF.

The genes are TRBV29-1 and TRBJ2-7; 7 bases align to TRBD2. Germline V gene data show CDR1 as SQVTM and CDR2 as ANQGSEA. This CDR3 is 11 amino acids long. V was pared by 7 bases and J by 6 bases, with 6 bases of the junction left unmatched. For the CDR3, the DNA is TGCAGCGCACTCTCTAGCGGCGAGCAGTACTTC. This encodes CSALSSGEQYF.

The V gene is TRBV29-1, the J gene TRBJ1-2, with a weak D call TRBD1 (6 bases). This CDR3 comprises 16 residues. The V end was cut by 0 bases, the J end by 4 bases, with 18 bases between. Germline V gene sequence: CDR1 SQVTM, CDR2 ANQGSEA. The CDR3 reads CSVEEDYRADFYGYTF. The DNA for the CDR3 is TGCAGCGTTGAAGAGGATTACAGGGCTGACTTCTATGGCTACACCTTC.

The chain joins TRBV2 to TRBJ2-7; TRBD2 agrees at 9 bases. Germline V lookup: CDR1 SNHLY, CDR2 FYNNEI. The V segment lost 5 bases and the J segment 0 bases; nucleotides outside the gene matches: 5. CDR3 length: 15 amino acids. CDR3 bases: TGTGCCAGCAGTCGACCTAGCGGGATCTCCTACGAGCAGTACTTC. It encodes CASSRPSGISYEQYF. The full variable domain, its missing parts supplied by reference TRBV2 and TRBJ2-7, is EPEVTQTPSHQVTQMGQEVILRCVPISNHLYFYWYRQILGQKVEFLVSFYNNEISEKSEIFDDQFSVERPDGSNFTLKIRSTKLEDSAMYFCASSRPSGISYEQYFGPGTRLTVT.

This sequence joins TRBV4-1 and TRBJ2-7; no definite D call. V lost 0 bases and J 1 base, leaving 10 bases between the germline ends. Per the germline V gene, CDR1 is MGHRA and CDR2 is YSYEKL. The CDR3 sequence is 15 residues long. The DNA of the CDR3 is TGCGCCAGCAGCCAAGAAAGGCTCCCTTCCTACGAGCAGTACTTC. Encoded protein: CASSQERLPSYEQYF.